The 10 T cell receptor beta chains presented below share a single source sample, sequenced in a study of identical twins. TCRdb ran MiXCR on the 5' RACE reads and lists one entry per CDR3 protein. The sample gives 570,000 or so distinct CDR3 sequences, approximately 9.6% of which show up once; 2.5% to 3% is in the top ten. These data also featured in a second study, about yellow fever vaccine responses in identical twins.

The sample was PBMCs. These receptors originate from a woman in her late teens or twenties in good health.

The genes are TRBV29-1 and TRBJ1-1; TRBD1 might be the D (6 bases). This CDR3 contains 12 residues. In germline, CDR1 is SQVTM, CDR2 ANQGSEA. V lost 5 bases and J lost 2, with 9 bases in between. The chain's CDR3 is CSVPGTNTEAFF. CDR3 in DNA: TGCAGCGTTCCTGGGACAAACACTGAAGCTTTCTTT.

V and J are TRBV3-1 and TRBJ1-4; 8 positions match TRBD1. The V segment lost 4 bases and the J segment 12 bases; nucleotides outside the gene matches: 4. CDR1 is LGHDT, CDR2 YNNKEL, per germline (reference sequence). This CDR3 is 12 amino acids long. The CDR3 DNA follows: TGTGCCAGCAGCCTCGGACAGGGTGAACTGTTTTTT. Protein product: CASSLGQGELFF. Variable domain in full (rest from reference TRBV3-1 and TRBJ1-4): DTAVSQTPKYLVTQMGNDKSIKCEQNLGHDTMYWYKQDSKKFLKIMFSYNNKELIINETVPNRFSPKSPDKAHLNLHINSLELGDSAVYFCASSLGQGELFFGSGTQLSVL.

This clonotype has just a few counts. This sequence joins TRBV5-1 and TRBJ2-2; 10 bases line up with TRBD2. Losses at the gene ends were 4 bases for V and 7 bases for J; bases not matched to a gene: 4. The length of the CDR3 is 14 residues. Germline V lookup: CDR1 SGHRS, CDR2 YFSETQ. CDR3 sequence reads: CASSPGLADGELFF. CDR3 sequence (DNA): TGCGCCAGCAGCCCCGGACTAGCGGACGGGGAGCTGTTTTTT.

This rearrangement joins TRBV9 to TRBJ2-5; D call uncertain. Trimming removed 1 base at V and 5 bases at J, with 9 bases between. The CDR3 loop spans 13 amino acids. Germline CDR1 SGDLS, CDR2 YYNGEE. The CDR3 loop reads CASSVYNWETQYF. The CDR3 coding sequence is TGTGCCAGCAGCGTATATAATTGGGAGACCCAGTACTTC.

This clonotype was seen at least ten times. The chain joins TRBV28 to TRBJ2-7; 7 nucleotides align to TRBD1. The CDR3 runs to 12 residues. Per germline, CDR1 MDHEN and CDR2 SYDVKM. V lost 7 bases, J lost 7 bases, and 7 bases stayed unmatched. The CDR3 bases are TGTGCCAGCAACGACAGGGTTGGGGAGCAGTACTTC. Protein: CASNDRVGEQYF.

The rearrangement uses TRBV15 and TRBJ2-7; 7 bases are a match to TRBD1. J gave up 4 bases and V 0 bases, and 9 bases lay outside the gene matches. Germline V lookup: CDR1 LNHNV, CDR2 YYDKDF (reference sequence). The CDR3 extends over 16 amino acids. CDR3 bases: TGTGCCACCAGCAGAGATCGAGAGGGGGCAAGGTACGAGCAGTACTTC. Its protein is CATSRDREGARYEQYF.

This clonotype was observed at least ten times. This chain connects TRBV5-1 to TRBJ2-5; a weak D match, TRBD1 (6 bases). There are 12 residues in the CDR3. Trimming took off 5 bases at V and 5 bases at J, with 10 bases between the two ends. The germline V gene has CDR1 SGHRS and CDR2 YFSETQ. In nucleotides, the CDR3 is TGCGCCAGCAGGAAGGGGGATGAGACCCAGTACTTC. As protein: CASRKGDETQYF.

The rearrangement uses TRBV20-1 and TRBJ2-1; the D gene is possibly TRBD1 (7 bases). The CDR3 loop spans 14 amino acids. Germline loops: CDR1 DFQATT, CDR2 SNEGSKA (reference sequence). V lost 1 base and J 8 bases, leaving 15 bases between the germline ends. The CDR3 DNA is TGCAGTGCTAGAGGTCTTACAGGGGAGGATGAGCAGTTCTTC. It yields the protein CSARGLTGEDEQFF.

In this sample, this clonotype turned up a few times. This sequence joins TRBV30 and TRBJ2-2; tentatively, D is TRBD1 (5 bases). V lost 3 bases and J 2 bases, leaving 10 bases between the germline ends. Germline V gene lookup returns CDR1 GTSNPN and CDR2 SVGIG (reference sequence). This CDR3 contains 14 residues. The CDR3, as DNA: TGTGCCTGGAGATGGCAGGGAAACACCGGGGAGCTGTTTTTT. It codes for CAWRWQGNTGELFF. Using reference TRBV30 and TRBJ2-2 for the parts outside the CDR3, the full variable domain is SQTIHQWPATLVQPVGSPLSLECTVEGTSNPNLYWYRQAAGRGLQLLFYSVGIGQISSEVPQNLSASRPQDRQFILSSKKLLLSDSGFYLCAWRWQGNTGELFFGEGSRLTVL.

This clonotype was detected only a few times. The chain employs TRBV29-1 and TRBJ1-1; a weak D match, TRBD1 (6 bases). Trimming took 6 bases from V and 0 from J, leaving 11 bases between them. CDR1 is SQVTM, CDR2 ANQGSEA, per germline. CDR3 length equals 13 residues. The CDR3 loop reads CSVAGVLNTEAFF. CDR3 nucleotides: TGCAGCGTAGCAGGGGTCCTGAACACTGAAGCTTTCTTT.